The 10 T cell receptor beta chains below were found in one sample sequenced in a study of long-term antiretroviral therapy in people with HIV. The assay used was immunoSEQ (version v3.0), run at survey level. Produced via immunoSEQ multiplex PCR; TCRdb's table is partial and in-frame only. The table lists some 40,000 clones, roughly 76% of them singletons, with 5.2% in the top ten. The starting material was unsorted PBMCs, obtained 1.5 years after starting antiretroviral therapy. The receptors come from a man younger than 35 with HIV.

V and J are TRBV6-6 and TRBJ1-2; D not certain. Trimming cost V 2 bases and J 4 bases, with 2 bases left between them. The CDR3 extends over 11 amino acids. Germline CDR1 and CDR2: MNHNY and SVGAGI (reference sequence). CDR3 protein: CASSYRYGYTF. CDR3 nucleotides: TGTGCCAGCAGTTACCGCTATGGCTACACCTTC.

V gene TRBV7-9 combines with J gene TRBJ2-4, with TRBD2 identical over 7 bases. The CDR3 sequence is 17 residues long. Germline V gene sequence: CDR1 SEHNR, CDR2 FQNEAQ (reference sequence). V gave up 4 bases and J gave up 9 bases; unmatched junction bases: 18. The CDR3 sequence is CASSSESNSAGWGIQYF. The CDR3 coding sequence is TGTGCCAGCAGCTCCGAATCGAATTCAGCGGGGTGGGGCATTCAGTACTTC.

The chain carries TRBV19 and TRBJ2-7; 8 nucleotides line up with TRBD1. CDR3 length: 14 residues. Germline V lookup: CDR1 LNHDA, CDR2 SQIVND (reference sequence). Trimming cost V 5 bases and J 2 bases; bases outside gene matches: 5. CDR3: CASSLGQGTYEQYF. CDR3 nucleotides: TGTGCCAGTAGTCTCGGACAGGGAACCTACGAGCAGTACTTC. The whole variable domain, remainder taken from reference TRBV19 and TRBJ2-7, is DGGITQSPKYLFRKEGQNVTLSCEQNLNHDAMYWYRQDPGQGLRLIYYSQIVNDFQKGDIAEGYSVSREKKESFPLTVTSAQKNPTAFYLCASSLGQGTYEQYFGPGTRLTVT.

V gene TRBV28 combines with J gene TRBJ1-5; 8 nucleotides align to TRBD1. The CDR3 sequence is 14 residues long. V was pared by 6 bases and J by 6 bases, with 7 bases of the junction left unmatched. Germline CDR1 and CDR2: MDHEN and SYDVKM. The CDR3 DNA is TGTGCCAGCAGGCCGGACAGGGACGGTCAGCCCCAGCATTTT. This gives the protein CASRPDRDGQPQHF.

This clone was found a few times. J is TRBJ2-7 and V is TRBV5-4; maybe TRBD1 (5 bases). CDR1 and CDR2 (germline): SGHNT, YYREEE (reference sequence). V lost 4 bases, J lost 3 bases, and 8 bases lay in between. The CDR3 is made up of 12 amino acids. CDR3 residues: CASSPQGYEQYF. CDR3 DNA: TGTGCCAGCAGCCCCCAGGGCTACGAGCAGTACTTC.

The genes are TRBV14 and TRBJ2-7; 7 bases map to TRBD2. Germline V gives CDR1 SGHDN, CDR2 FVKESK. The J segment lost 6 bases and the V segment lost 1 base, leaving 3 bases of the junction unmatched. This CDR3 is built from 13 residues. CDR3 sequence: CASSQGLAREQYF. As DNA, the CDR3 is TGTGCCAGCAGCCAAGGACTAGCCCGCGAGCAGTACTTC.

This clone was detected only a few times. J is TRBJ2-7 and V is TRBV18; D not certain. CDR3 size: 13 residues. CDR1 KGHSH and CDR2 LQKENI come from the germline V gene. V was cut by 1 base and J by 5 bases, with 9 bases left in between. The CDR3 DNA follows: TGTGCCAGCTCACCACTTGCTGGGGACGAGCAGTACTTC. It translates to CASSPLAGDEQYF.

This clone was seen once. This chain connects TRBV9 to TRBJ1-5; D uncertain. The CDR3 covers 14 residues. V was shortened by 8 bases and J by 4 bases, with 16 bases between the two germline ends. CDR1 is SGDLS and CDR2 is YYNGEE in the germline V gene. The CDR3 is CARLSPVKNQPQHF. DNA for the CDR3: TGTGCCAGACTCTCGCCGGTTAAAAATCAGCCCCAGCATTTT.

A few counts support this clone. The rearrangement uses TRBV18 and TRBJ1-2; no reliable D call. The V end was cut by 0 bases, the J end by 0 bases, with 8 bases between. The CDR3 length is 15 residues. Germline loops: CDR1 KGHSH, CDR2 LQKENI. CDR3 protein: CASSPPSGANYGYTF. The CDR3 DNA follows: TGTGCCAGCTCACCACCGAGCGGAGCTAACTATGGCTACACCTTC. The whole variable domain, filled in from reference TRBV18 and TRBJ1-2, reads NAGVMQNPRHLVRRRGQEARLRCSPMKGHSHVYWYRQLPEEGLKFMVYLQKENIIDESGMPKERFSAEFPKEGPSILRIQQVVRGDSAAYFCASSPPSGANYGYTFGSGTRLTVV.

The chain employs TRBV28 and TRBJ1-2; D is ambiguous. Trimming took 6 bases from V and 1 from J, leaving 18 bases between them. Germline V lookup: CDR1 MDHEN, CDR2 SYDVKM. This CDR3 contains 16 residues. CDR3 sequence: CASSKVPRIINYGYTF. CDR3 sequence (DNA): TGTGCCAGCAGCAAGGTGCCCCGAATAATTAACTATGGCTACACCTTC.